This is a list of T cell receptor beta chains from one sample in a study of cytomegalovirus exposure and HLA in healthy donors. TCRdb's copy holds only in-frame clones and misses some; the assay was immunoSEQ multiplex PCR. The sample contains roughly 140,000 clones, 80% of which appear only once. Sequencing was done on a sample of PBMCs. The source of these receptors is a female donor in good health and CMV-seronegative. The CDR3 runs from the conserved cysteine through the conserved F or W. The order of the fields is clone size, D gene, V gene, J gene, CDR3 protein, CDR3 DNA. A D gene is named only where the DNA matches it firmly. Expanded clones are given a class, and other clones once, few, many or no size at all.

size: few
D: TRBD1
V: TRBV6-6
J: TRBJ1-1
CDR3: CATSDRGSTEAFF
DNA: TGTGCCACTTCGGACAGGGGGAGCACTGAAGCTTTCTTT

size: .
D: TRBD1
V: TRBV27
J: TRBJ2-3
CDR3: CASRRPSGQGTDTQYF
DNA: TGTGCCAGCAGGCGACCGTCGGGACAGGGAACAGATACGCAGTATTTT

size: .
D: .
V: TRBV5-1
J: TRBJ2-7
CDR3: CASSLLLTGANEQYF
DNA: TGCGCCAGCAGCTTGCTGTTGACGGGAGCAAACGAGCAGTACTTC

size: .
D: TRBD2
V: TRBV2
J: TRBJ2-5
CDR3: CASNPREANLGETQYF
DNA: TGTGCCAGCAACCCCCGGGAGGCAAACCTTGGAGAGACCCAGTACTTC

size: .
D: TRBD1
V: TRBV7-2
J: TRBJ1-4
CDR3: CASSLAGQGREKLFF
DNA: TGTGCCAGCAGCTTAGCAGGACAGGGGAGGGAAAAACTGTTTTTT

size: .
D: .
V: TRBV5-6
J: TRBJ1-1
CDR3: CASSSQVRVEAFF
DNA: TGTGCCAGCAGCTCACAGGTCAGAGTTGAAGCTTTCTTT

size: .
D: .
V: TRBV6-5
J: TRBJ2-5
CDR3: CASSYGGAPGETQYF
DNA: TGTGCCAGCAGTTACGGGGGGGCTCCCGGAGAGACCCAGTACTTC

size: .
D: TRBD2
V: TRBV2
J: TRBJ2-1
CDR3: CASRAVRTSGNNEQFF
DNA: TGTGCCAGCAGGGCCGTTCGGACTAGCGGGAACAATGAGCAGTTCTTC

size: once
D: TRBD2
V: TRBV10-3
J: TRBJ2-7
CDR3: CAISEFRTSNEQYF
DNA: TGTGCCATCAGTGAGTTTAGGACTAGTAACGAGCAGTACTTC

size: .
D: TRBD1
V: TRBV6-1
J: TRBJ2-7
CDR3: CASNLQGFSYEQYF
DNA: TGTGCCAGCAACCTACAGGGGTTTTCCTACGAGCAGTACTTC

size: .
D: TRBD2
V: TRBV14
J: TRBJ2-5
CDR3: CASSLTQLAEVQETQYF
DNA: TGTGCCAGCAGCCTCACACAACTAGCGGAGGTACAAGAGACCCAGTACTTC

size: .
D: TRBD2
V: TRBV4-1
J: TRBJ2-3
CDR3: CASSPGTSATDTQYF
DNA: TGCGCCAGCAGTCCCGGGACTAGCGCCACAGATACGCAGTATTTT

size: .
D: TRBD1
V: TRBV7-8
J: TRBJ1-2
CDR3: CASSLAKPGQGAYGYTF
DNA: TGTGCCAGCAGCTTAGCGAAACCGGGACAGGGTGCCTATGGCTACACCTTC

size: .
D: .
V: TRBV29-1
J: TRBJ1-1
CDR3: CSVTTENTEAFF
DNA: TGCAGCGTCACAACAGAGAACACTGAAGCTTTCTTT

size: once
D: .
V: TRBV19
J: TRBJ2-7
CDR3: CASSIATSYEQYF
DNA: TGTGCCAGTAGTATTGCCACTAGCTACGAGCAGTACTTC

size: once
D: .
V: TRBV15
J: TRBJ2-5
CDR3: CATSRDMKGETQYF
DNA: TGTGCCACCAGCAGAGATATGAAGGGGGAGACCCAGTACTTC

size: .
D: .
V: TRBV6-5
J: TRBJ2-6
CDR3: CASSYSIHPGANVLTF
DNA: TGTGCCAGCAGTTACTCGATACATCCCGGGGCCAACGTCCTGACTTTC

size: .
D: .
V: TRBV6-1
J: TRBJ2-7
CDR3: CAGTSGIEQYF
DNA: TGTGCCGGGACATCGGGGATCGAGCAGTACTTC

size: once
D: .
V: TRBV6-5
J: TRBJ1-3
CDR3: CASSNRRPARNTIYF
DNA: TGTGCCAGCAGCAACCGGAGGCCCGCGCGAAACACCATATATTTT

size: .
D: TRBD2
V: TRBV6-1
J: TRBJ2-5
CDR3: CASSAGLAGETQYF
DNA: TGTGCCAGCAGTGCGGGACTAGCTGGGGAGACCCAGTACTTC

size: once
D: .
V: TRBV7-9
J: TRBJ2-7
CDR3: CASSPPGLSSYEQYF
DNA: TGTGCCAGCAGCCCACCGGGACTGAGCTCCTACGAGCAGTACTTC

size: once
D: .
V: TRBV27
J: TRBJ2-7
CDR3: CASKIGTHSYEQYF
DNA: TGTGCCAGCAAAATCGGGACTCACTCCTACGAGCAGTACTTC

size: .
D: .
V: TRBV7-2
J: TRBJ2-5
CDR3: CASSLAAEETQYF
DNA: TGTGCCAGCAGCTTAGCGGCAGAAGAGACCCAGTACTTC

size: .
D: .
V: TRBV27
J: TRBJ2-7
CDR3: CASSYGVRYEQYF
DNA: TGTGCCAGCAGTTATGGAGTCCGCTACGAGCAGTACTTC

size: .
D: TRBD1
V: TRBV4-1
J: TRBJ1-4
CDR3: CASSSQETGMGEKLFF
DNA: TGCGCCAGCAGCTCTCAAGAGACAGGGATGGGTGAAAAACTGTTTTTT

size: .
D: TRBD1
V: TRBV5-5
J: TRBJ1-3
CDR3: CASSPLAQGASGNTIYF
DNA: TGTGCCAGCAGCCCGTTGGCCCAGGGGGCGTCTGGAAACACCATATATTTT

size: few
D: TRBD2
V: TRBV5-6
J: TRBJ2-5
CDR3: CASSSLAGGWGDQETQYF
DNA: TGTGCCAGCAGCTCATTGGCGGGGGGGTGGGGAGACCAAGAGACCCAGTACTTC

size: .
D: TRBD1
V: TRBV5-1
J: TRBJ2-1
CDR3: CATAADRVGAYNEQFF
DNA: TGCGCCACCGCTGCTGACAGGGTAGGTGCCTACAATGAGCAGTTCTTC

size: .
D: TRBD2
V: TRBV28
J: TRBJ2-2
CDR3: CASSSRLAGGAGELFF
DNA: TGTGCCAGCAGTTCCCGACTAGCGGGAGGGGCCGGGGAGCTGTTTTTT

size: .
D: .
V: TRBV6-5
J: TRBJ1-5
CDR3: CASSFTGKGNQPQHF
DNA: TGTGCCAGCAGTTTTACAGGGAAAGGCAATCAGCCCCAGCATTTT

size: few
D: .
V: TRBV11-3
J: TRBJ2-3
CDR3: CASSLGAYENTQYF
DNA: TGTGCCAGCAGCTTAGGGGCGTACGAAAATACGCAGTATTTT

size: once
D: .
V: TRBV7-9
J: TRBJ1-3
CDR3: CASTEYGNTIYF
DNA: TGTGCCAGCACCGAGTACGGAAACACCATATATTTT

size: once
D: TRBD2
V: TRBV5-1
J: TRBJ2-3
CDR3: CASSFRGLATDTQYF
DNA: TGCGCCAGCAGCTTCCGGGGACTAGCCACAGATACGCAGTATTTT

size: .
D: TRBD1
V: TRBV28
J: TRBJ1-5
CDR3: CASSEQGAPSNQPQHF
DNA: TGTGCCAGCAGTGAGCAGGGGGCGCCCAGCAATCAGCCCCAGCATTTT

size: .
D: .
V: TRBV9
J: TRBJ1-2
CDR3: CASSVDTGRYGYTF
DNA: TGTGCCAGCAGCGTAGACACAGGAAGGTATGGCTACACCTTC

size: .
D: .
V: TRBV4-2
J: TRBJ1-4
CDR3: CASSQDWRARNEKLFF
DNA: TGTGCCAGCAGCCAAGATTGGAGGGCCCGGAATGAAAAACTGTTTTTT

size: .
D: TRBD2
V: TRBV5-1
J: TRBJ2-5
CDR3: CASKEVAGGRETQYF
DNA: TGCGCCAGCAAAGAGGTAGCGGGAGGGCGAGAGACCCAGTACTTC

size: .
D: .
V: TRBV19
J: TRBJ1-5
CDR3: CASSTRINQPQHF
DNA: TGTGCCAGTAGTACCAGGATCAATCAGCCCCAGCATTTT

size: .
D: TRBD2
V: TRBV15
J: TRBJ2-7
CDR3: CATSRAGLAAYEQYF
DNA: TGTGCCACCAGCAGAGCCGGTCTAGCGGCATACGAGCAGTACTTC

size: .
D: TRBD2
V: TRBV7-6
J: TRBJ2-1
CDR3: CASSRRTSGVNEQFF
DNA: TGTGCCAGCAGCCGTCGGACTAGCGGGGTCAATGAGCAGTTCTTC

size: .
D: .
V: TRBV28
J: TRBJ2-1
CDR3: CASSLGQFGVPGEQFF
DNA: TGTGCCAGCAGTTTAGGGCAGTTTGGCGTCCCCGGTGAGCAGTTCTTC

size: .
D: .
V: TRBV19
J: TRBJ2-3
CDR3: CASSIGAYRRDTQYF
DNA: TGTGCCAGTAGTATTGGGGCGTATCGCAGGGATACGCAGTATTTT

size: .
D: .
V: TRBV28
J: TRBJ2-7
CDR3: CASSLGVGGGLREQYF
DNA: TGTGCCAGCAGTTTAGGGGTTGGGGGGGGGCTTCGCGAGCAGTACTTC